The subject of this entry is one T cell receptor beta chain. The protocol was immunoSEQ multiplex PCR, while the TCRdb copy is restricted to in-frame clones and leaves out a portion. The sample includes 150,000 to 200,000 clones, approximately 91% seen only once; the top ten take approximately 0.97%. This sample is part of a study of T cell responses to AZD1222 COVID-19 vaccine. The TCR was taken from an adult in good health. Sequencing used peripheral blood, obtained on day 0 of AZD1222 vaccination.

CDR3 amino acids: CASSEPLAGVPDTQYF. The CDR3 region has the DNA TGTGCCAGCAGCGAACCCCTAGCGGGGGTGCCAGATACGCAGTATTTT. The rearrangement joins TRBV7-3 to TRBJ2-3; 10 bases line up with TRBD2. The CDR3 contains 16 residues. Looked up from germline, CDR1 is SGHTA and CDR2 is FQGTGA. J lost 4 bases, V lost 5 bases, and 9 bases had no gene match.